This T cell receptor beta chain is drawn from a study of shared clonotypes between healthy human individuals. Comments on this clone: The antigen is unknown.

General observations from the study: Inspection by rarefaction showed sorted-subset sequencing to be incomplete despite large depth. Relative to memory subsets, naive subsets generally showed larger estimated richness. For naive CD4 cells, approximately 4.7% of clonotypes were shared across a handful of donors.

Clones were sequenced by immunoSEQ multiplex PCR, and TCRdb holds only the in-frame ones, with some missing. Of about 600,000 clones in the sample, 97% were seen once. The CDR3 has 15 amino acids. Germline loops: CDR1 LNHNV, CDR2 YYDKDF (reference sequence). With V trimmed by 3 bases and J by 4 bases, 5 bases remained unmatched. The V call is TRBV15, the J call TRBJ2-1; 8 bases align to TRBD2. The clonotype was recovered from a woman under 40 in good health. The specimen sequenced was naive CD4+ T cells sorted from blood. Specified subset: CD45RA+ positively selected. In DNA form, the CDR3 reads TGTGCCACCAGCAGGGGACTAGTGCTTTACAATGAGCAGTTCTTC. Its translation is CATSRGLVLYNEQFF.